The clone carrying this T cell receptor beta chain was recorded many times. This sample was taken from a study of spatial heterogeneity in lung cancer. CDR3 length equals 11 residues. V lost 5 bases, J lost 6 bases, and 4 bases lay in between. Per germline, CDR1 SGHVS and CDR2 FNYEAQ. Time point given: sample taken at primary tumor resection. The cohort: over 65 early-stage, untreated non-small cell lung cancer patients. TCRdb passed the 5' RACE reads through MiXCR, listing each CDR3 protein once. The data show some 100,000 distinct CDR3 sequences, over 9.5% seen once. This clonotype was obtained from a male donor with early-stage non-small cell lung cancer. This chain connects TRBV7-6 to TRBJ2-2; D not certain. Sequences were derived from PBMCs, sampled at surgery. The CDR3 loop reads CASSPSGELFF. As DNA, the CDR3 is TGTGCCAGCAGCCCCTCCGGGGAGCTGTTTTTT.